These T cell receptor beta chains were read from a single sample in a study of blood T cell repertoires in COVID-19. Repertoires were generated with immunoSEQ multiplex PCR, while TCRdb's copy carries only in-frame clones and drops some. Seen here are around 150,000 clones, 70% to 90% observed once, and the top ten hold roughly 3.1%. The specimen was peripheral blood. The receptors derive from a man aged 60 to 69 with acute or convalescent COVID-19. Each CDR3 is given with its conserved first and last residue. The D gene is left open where the match is weak.

TRBV6-6,TRBJ1-3,.,TGTGCCAGCAGTTCTGAGTCCTTCTCTGGAAACACCATATATTTT,CASSSESFSGNTIYF
TRBV4-1,TRBJ2-5,TRBD1,TGCGCCAGCAGCCAGGACAGGGGAGTAGAGACCCAGTACTTC,CASSQDRGVETQYF
TRBV30,TRBJ1-1,.,TGTGCCTGGAGGGACACCTCCTACCAAGCTTTCTTT,CAWRDTSYQAFF
TRBV19,TRBJ1-4,.,TGTGCCAGTAGTACGTACTACCGGGCAACTAATGAAAAACTGTTTTTT,CASSTYYRATNEKLFF
TRBV12-5,TRBJ2-1,.,TGTGCTAGTGGTTTGGGACAGGCCAAAGGGGATGAGCAGTTCTTC,CASGLGQAKGDEQFF
TRBV5-1,TRBJ1-4,TRBD1,TGCGCCAGCAGTCCGATGCAGGGGGCTAGGGATGAAAAACTGTTTTTT,CASSPMQGARDEKLFF
TRBV7-2,TRBJ2-1,.,TGTGCCAGCAGCTTCGGGGTTGGAAACAATGAGCAGTTCTTC,CASSFGVGNNEQFF
TRBV5-1,TRBJ1-3,.,TGCGCCAGCAGCTTGGGGGCAGACTCTGGAAACACCATATATTTT,CASSLGADSGNTIYF
TRBV20-1,TRBJ1-5,.,TGCAGTGCTAGTAGGGGAACCCAGCCCCAGCATTTT,CSASRGTQPQHF
TRBV2,TRBJ1-5,TRBD1,TGTGCCAGCAGAAGGGACAGGACCTACAATCAGCCCCAGCATTTT,CASRRDRTYNQPQHF
TRBV19,TRBJ1-2,.,TGTGCCAGTAGTTGGGGGCAGGGTACCTATGGCTACACCTTC,CASSWGQGTYGYTF
TRBV2,TRBJ1-5,.,TGTGCCAGCGGGGTCAGGCAGAGCGGCCAGCCCCAGCATTTT,CASGVRQSGQPQHF
TRBV20-1,TRBJ2-3,.,TGCAGTGCCGACAGGTCAGATACGCAGTATTTT,CSADRSDTQYF
TRBV7-2,TRBJ2-1,TRBD2,TGTGCCAGCAGCAGGACTAGCGGGGGGGCCAGCCCCTACAATGAGCAGTTCTTC,CASSRTSGGASPYNEQFF
TRBV30,TRBJ2-1,TRBD1,TGTGCCTGGGACGCTACAGGGGACGCTGAGCAGTTCTTC,CAWDATGDAEQFF
TRBV24-1,TRBJ1-5,.,TGTGCCACCAGGGGCAGGGTAAGTGAGCCCCAGCATTTT,CATRGRVSEPQHF
TRBV7-9,TRBJ1-4,.,TGTGCCAGCCAACGTGGGGGCGGAGGTGAAAAACTGTTTTTT,CASQRGGGGEKLFF
TRBV4-2,TRBJ1-5,TRBD1,TGTGCCAGCAGCCAAGACTGGGGACAGAGCAATCAGCCCCAGCATTTT,CASSQDWGQSNQPQHF
TRBV6-5,TRBJ1-5,.,TGTGCCAGCGGGGCAAGTGGGGCAGTTAATCAGCCCCAGCATTTT,CASGASGAVNQPQHF
TRBV14,TRBJ1-6,.,TGTGCCAGCAGCCAAGGATTGGTGGCAGGAGGTTCACCCCTCCACTTT,CASSQGLVAGGSPLHF
TRBV6-5,TRBJ2-7,TRBD1,TGTGCCAGCAGTCGTGACAGGGGGGGGTCCTACGAGCAGTACTTC,CASSRDRGGSYEQYF
TRBV24-1,TRBJ2-2,.,TGTGCCACCAGTGATCTCGGGGGGCTCCTCACCGGGGAGCTGTTTTTT,CATSDLGGLLTGELFF
TRBV7-9,TRBJ2-1,TRBD1,TGTGCCAGCAGCTCCGCCGGGACAGGGGGCAATGAGCAGTTCTTC,CASSSAGTGGNEQFF
TRBV2,TRBJ2-2,TRBD2,TGTGCCAGCAGTGAGCGGGGGATCACCGGGGAGCTGTTTTTT,CASSERGITGELFF
TRBV7-7,TRBJ2-2,TRBD1,TGTGCTAGCAGCCAATGGACAGGGAGCACCGGGGAGCTGTTTTTT,CASSQWTGSTGELFF
TRBV5-6,TRBJ1-2,TRBD1,TGTGCCAGCAGCTTGGTGGGGGACAGGCGTGGCTACACCTTC,CASSLVGDRRGYTF
TRBV2,TRBJ1-5,TRBD1,TGTGCCAGCAGAGAGACAGGGATTTATAGCAATCAGCCCCAGCATTTT,CASRETGIYSNQPQHF
TRBV7-9,TRBJ2-1,TRBD2,TGTGCCAGCAGCCCACGGGGGGGCCAATACAATGAGCAGTTCTTC,CASSPRGGQYNEQFF
TRBV7-8,TRBJ1-2,.,TGTGCCAGCAGCTTAGCGCTGGACAGTCGGGCTACTTTTATCTATGGCTACACCTTC,CASSLALDSRATFIYGYTF